These T cell receptor beta chains were read from a single sample in a study of T cell responses to AZD1222 COVID-19 vaccine. Profiling relied on immunoSEQ multiplex PCR, and the TCRdb table lists in-frame clones only, not all of them. The sample contains roughly 270,000 clones, 94% of which appear only once. This specimen consisted of peripheral blood, obtained 28 days after the second AZD1222 dose. The receptors originated from an adult who received the AZD1222 COVID-19 vaccine. CDR3s include the opening cysteine and the closing phenylalanine or tryptophan. The D gene is left open where the match is weak. Some rows mark clone size as missing; the rest say once, few, many or name a class of expanded clone.

D gene	J gene	clone size	V gene	CDR3 DNA	CDR3 protein
TRBD2	TRBJ2-3	once	TRBV3-1/TRBV3-2	TGTGCCAGCAGCTTAGGAGGAGCGGGAGGGCCAAATACGCAGTATTTT	CASSLGGAGGPNTQYF
TRBD1	TRBJ2-7	.	TRBV7-2	TGTGCCAGCAGCTTAACACGGGGGACAGGGGTCGAGCAGTACTTC	CASSLTRGTGVEQYF
TRBD1	TRBJ1-6	.	TRBV7-8	TGTGCCAGCAGCCTGACAGGGAATAATTCACCCCTCCACTTT	CASSLTGNNSPLHF
.	TRBJ2-7	.	TRBV20-1	TGCAGTGCTAGTCGGTTCCCAGGGGGGGCCTACGAGCAGTACTTC	CSASRFPGGAYEQYF
.	TRBJ1-6	.	TRBV18	TGTGCCAGCTCACCACCCTGGAGTCCTATCCTTGGTGGCTTT	CASSPPWSPILGGF
.	TRBJ2-7	.	TRBV19	TGTGCCAGTAGCCCCACCATCGTACAGCACGAGCAGTACTTC	CASSPTIVQHEQYF
.	TRBJ2-5	.	TRBV28	TGTGCCAGCAGTTTAAAGGGAAACCAGTACTTC	CASSLKGNQYF
TRBD1	TRBJ2-7	.	TRBV12-3/TRBV12-4	TGTGCCAGCAGTCGGACAGGGGGCGAGCAGTACTTC	CASSRTGGEQYF
TRBD1	TRBJ1-5	once	TRBV20-1	TGCAGTGCTAGTCCTGGGACAGGGGGCGGTCAGCCCCAGCATTTT	CSASPGTGGGQPQHF
.	TRBJ1-2	.	TRBV5-1	TGCGCCAGCAGCTTGGAGTCAGGGCCCTATGGCTACACCTTC	CASSLESGPYGYTF
.	TRBJ1-1	once	TRBV19	TGTGCCAGTAGTATTTTGGGCTTGGGAACTGAAGCTTTCTTT	CASSILGLGTEAFF
TRBD1	TRBJ2-7	.	TRBV28	TGTGCCACAGGGGGCAACGAGCAGTACTTC	CATGGNEQYF
.	TRBJ1-2	.	TRBV6-6	TGTGCCAGCACGGCCTCTATAGAAGAGGCTGGCTACACCTTC	CASTASIEEAGYTF
.	TRBJ1-1	.	TRBV28	TGTGCCAGCAGTTTCCCACTGAACACTGAAGCTTTCTTT	CASSFPLNTEAFF
TRBD1	TRBJ1-5	once	TRBV28	TGTGCCAGCAGTCGACAGGGATGGGATCAGCCCCAGCATTTT	CASSRQGWDQPQHF
TRBD1	TRBJ2-1	.	TRBV19	TGTGCCAGTAGTATGGGACAGGGCTCCTACAATGAGCAGTTCTTC	CASSMGQGSYNEQFF
.	TRBJ1-1	.	TRBV3-1/TRBV3-2	TGTGCCAGCAGCCAAGATGACACCCAAGCTTTCTTT	CASSQDDTQAFF
.	TRBJ2-1	.	TRBV7-9	TGTGCCAGCAGCTTAGCTAGCCAGTTCAATGAGCAGTTCTTC	CASSLASQFNEQFF
.	TRBJ2-2	.	TRBV7-9	TGTGCCAGCAGCTTGGGCCCTGGGGCCGGGGAGCTGTTTTTT	CASSLGPGAGELFF
.	TRBJ1-2	.	TRBV19	TGTGCCAGTTTGACAGGTTCCTATGGCTACACCTTC	CASLTGSYGYTF
.	TRBJ1-2	.	TRBV19	TGTGCCAGTAGTGCCCACCCCGGGACCTCCCCCGCGGGCTACACCTTC	CASSAHPGTSPAGYTF
.	TRBJ2-1	.	TRBV3-1/TRBV3-2	TGTGCCAGCAGCCAAGATAGTCGAGAGCAGTTCTTC	CASSQDSREQFF